This TCR beta chain was captured by sequencing in a study of STAT5B mutations in CD4+ large granular lymphocyte leukemia. In the case of this clone: What it binds is unknown.

Germline loops: CDR1 KGHSH, CDR2 LQKENI. The CDR3 runs 17 residues. V was shortened by 3 bases and J by 0 bases, with 15 bases between the two germline ends. Buffy coats from healthy blood donors served as controls. In the authors' methods: Productive clonotypes were detectable down to 2.59 x 10-5 frequency. The data were produced by immunoSEQ multiplex PCR, yet TCRdb's version contains in-frame clones alone and is incomplete. The D gene and trimming were derived from the DNA, and the V and J assignments and clone size from that table. The repertoire has about 34,000 clones, around 89% of them found once; the top ten carry 0.97%. Study-wide results and caveats: No patients shared main leukemic clonotypes, though less than 30% appeared at low frequency elsewhere. 8/27 top patient clones versus 2/35 control clones were TRBV06-family.

This chain links TRBV18 with TRBJ2-4; D is possibly TRBD1 (6 bases). This receptor was identified in a human donor in good health. The sample comprised CD4+ T cells from blood buffy coats. In nucleotides, the CDR3 is TGTGCCAGCTCACCGATCAAGGGGGTCCTAGCCAAAAACATTCAGTACTTC. Translated: CASSPIKGVLAKNIQYF.